A single sample gave rise to the 20 T cell receptor beta chains below, sequenced in a study of regulatory T cells in long-lasting Graves disease. Assembly of TCR beta libraries relied on iRepertoire HTBI primers together with Arm-PCR of CDR3 regions. TCRdb used MiXCR to reprocess the multiplex PCR reads, holding one entry per CDR3 protein. The sample gives roughly 220,000 distinct CDR3 sequences, around 16% of which show up once; about 20% is in the top ten. The time point here: newly diagnosed GD, antithyroid drugs for less than 3 months. Isolated PBMC RNA provided the starting material for the TCR library. The source was peripheral blood mononuclear cells (PBMCs), collected at new diagnosis, from a patient treated with antithyroid drugs. All receptors derive from a female donor with Graves disease.

Note on this clonotype: A much larger clone differs from this one at a single base, so this may be a read error. The CDR3 does not close with the conserved phenylalanine or tryptophan, likely indicating a read error. The CDR3 is CAWSVSVRGDEQYY. The CDR3 bases are TGTGCCTGGAGTGTATCGGTTCGGGGAGACGAGCAGTACTAC. The chain carries TRBV30 and TRBJ2-7; a weak D match, TRBD2 (5 bases). Looked up from germline, CDR1 is GTSNPN and CDR2 is SVGIG (reference sequence). There are 14 residues in the CDR3. The germline V and J ends were trimmed by 0 bases and 5 bases, with 14 bases remaining between them.

This clonotype was detected only a few times. The CDR3 does not close with the conserved phenylalanine or tryptophan, likely indicating a read error. The chain couples TRBV18 to TRBJ2-7, with a tentative D call TRBD2 (5 bases). The CDR3 sequence is 16 residues long. The V gene's germline CDR1 is KGHSH and CDR2 LQKENI. The V end lost 3 bases, the J end lost 3 bases, and 18 bases lay between the germline ends. CDR3 loop: CASSPTDFRTGYEQYL. The CDR3 DNA reads TGTGCCAGCTCACCTACGGACTTCCGAACGGGCTACGAGCAGTACTTG.

The J gene is TRBJ2-2, the V gene TRBV2; 12 bases are a match to TRBD2. Germline assignment: CDR1 SNHLY and CDR2 FYNNEI. This CDR3 is 17 amino acids long. V shed 7 bases, J shed 3 bases, and the junction held 9 bases outside the gene matches. Written as DNA, the CDR3 is TGTGCCAGCACCCAATCCAGACTAGCGGGGGACACCGGGGAGCTGTTTTTT. Translation gives CASTQSRLAGDTGELFF.

This clonotype has at least ten counts. The gene calls are TRBV7-6 and TRBJ1-1; D call uncertain. The CDR3 sequence is 14 residues long. CDR1 is SGHVS and CDR2 is FNYEAQ in the germline V gene. V shed 3 bases and J shed 6 bases, with 14 bases lying between them. The CDR3, as DNA: TGTGCCAGCAGCTTTTCTGCAGGCAGCCCTGAAGCTTTCTTT. It translates to CASSFSAGSPEAFF.

CDR3 amino acids: CASSLVPLIGTSGRRETQYF. The DNA of the CDR3 is TGTGCCAGCAGCTTAGTACCCTTGATCGGGACTAGCGGGAGGAGGGAGACCCAGTACTTC. V gene TRBV11-2 combines with J gene TRBJ2-5, with 15 bases aligning to TRBD2. CDR1 and CDR2 from the germline V gene are SGHAT and FQNNGV. J gave up 5 bases and V 1 base, and 14 bases lay outside the gene matches. This CDR3 contains 20 residues.

This clonotype was seen just once. This chain uses TRBV5-1 with TRBJ1-4; tentative D call: TRBD1 (5 bases). Germline values: CDR1 SGHRS, CDR2 YFSETQ. V lost 3 bases, J lost 5 bases, and 26 bases lay in between. CDR3 length equals 19 residues. The CDR3 nucleotides are TGCGCCAGCAGCTATTCTGATACCCCGACCGGGACGGAGAATGAAAAACTGTTTTTT. Protein: CASSYSDTPTGTENEKLFF. The full variable domain, completed using reference TRBV5-1 and TRBJ1-4, is KAGVTQTPRYLIKTRGQQVTLSCSPISGHRSVSWYQQTPGQGLQFLFEYFSETQRNKGNFPGRFSGRQFSNSRSEMNVSTLELGDSALYLCASSYSDTPTGTENEKLFFGSGTQLSVL.

This clonotype was counted ten times or more. The chain carries TRBV6-2 or TRBV6-3 and TRBJ1-1; a possible D gene is TRBD1 (5 bases). V dropped 5 bases and J dropped 8 bases, with 21 bases sitting between them. Germline-derived CDR1 and CDR2 are MNHEY and SVGEGT. The CDR3 covers 15 residues. The CDR3 nucleotides are TGTGCCAGCAGTGACCCCTCGGGAGGGGCCAGGGAAGCTTTCTTT. This gives the protein CASSDPSGGAREAFF.

The table lists this clonotype with a count of one. The J gene is TRBJ2-3, the V gene TRBV11-2; D perhaps matches TRBD2 (6 bases). Trimming left V 8 bases short and J 1 base short, with 13 bases between. This CDR3 is built from 14 residues. Germline values: CDR1 SGHAT, CDR2 FQNNGV. CDR3 bases: TGTGCCAGCCGGGCCGGGACTGGCACAGATACGCAGTATTTT. Protein sequence: CASRAGTGTDTQYF.

This clonotype was seen repeatedly, ten times or more. The chain uses TRBV7-9 and TRBJ2-3; D not resolved. Germline V gene sequence: CDR1 SEHNR, CDR2 FQNEAQ (reference sequence). The CDR3 covers 16 residues. The V end was cut by 2 bases, the J end by 0 bases, with 12 bases between. In nucleotides, the CDR3 is TGTGCCAGCAGCTTACCTTGGCAGGATAGCACAGATACGCAGTATTTT. This translates into CASSLPWQDSTDTQYF.

This clonotype was counted ten times or more. CDR3 loop: CSASGTGGPYEQYF. As DNA, the CDR3 is TGCAGCGCCTCCGGGACCGGCGGCCCCTACGAGCAGTACTTC. V gene TRBV29-1 combines with J gene TRBJ2-7; either TRBD1 or TRBD2 may supply D (5 bases each). The CDR3 sequence is 14 residues long. V shed 7 bases and J shed 2 bases, with 18 bases lying between them. The germline V gene encodes CDR1 SQVTM and CDR2 ANQGSEA.

On this clonotype: It is likely a read error: a sequence one base away is far more abundant. The chain is built from TRBV7-9 and TRBJ2-1; TRBD1 or TRBD2 may be the D gene (5 bases each). CDR1 is SEHNR and CDR2 is FQNEAQ in the germline V gene (reference sequence). CDR3 length: 13 amino acids. CDR3 amino acids: CASMGGTYNGQFF. The CDR3 bases are TGTGCCAGCATGGGTGGGACCTACAATGGGCAGTTCTTC.

This clonotype was recorded many times. This chain links TRBV20-1 with TRBJ2-1; 12 bases line up with TRBD2. The trim removed 6 bases at V and 0 bases at J, leaving 9 bases unmatched. The germline V gene has CDR1 DFQATT and CDR2 SNEGSKA (reference sequence). CDR3 size: 17 residues. CDR3 loop: CSAPGLAGFSSYNEQFF. CDR3 DNA: TGCAGTGCCCCGGGACTAGCGGGTTTCAGCTCCTACAATGAGCAGTTCTTC.

This clonotype was seen a few times. The chain combines TRBV15 with TRBJ2-3, with 10 bases identical to TRBD2. V shed 5 bases, J shed 3 bases, and the junction held 11 bases outside the gene matches. The CDR3 contains 17 residues. Germline loops: CDR1 LNHNV, CDR2 YYDKDF (reference sequence). The CDR3: CATSPFGTSGNTDTQYF. The CDR3 coding sequence is TGTGCCACCAGCCCCTTTGGTACTAGCGGGAATACAGATACGCAGTATTTT.

The chain is built from TRBV29-1 and TRBJ2-1, with 7 bases aligning to TRBD1. Per the germline V gene, CDR1 is SQVTM and CDR2 is ANQGSEA. V gave up 6 bases and J gave up 2 bases; unmatched junction bases: 4. This CDR3 is 13 amino acids long. CDR3 coding DNA: TGCAGCGTCCAGACAGGGACCTACAATGAGCAGTTCTTC. Encoded protein: CSVQTGTYNEQFF.

CDR3 sequence reads: CASRGLTPSGGESNTEAFF. CDR3 nucleotides: TGTGCCAGCAGGGGACTAACACCATCTGGGGGGGAGTCGAACACTGAAGCTTTCTTT. The rearrangement links TRBV12-3 or TRBV12-4 to TRBJ1-1; D might be TRBD1 (5 bases). The V and J ends lost 6 bases and 1 base respectively, with 27 bases between them. The CDR3 covers 19 residues.

Comment on this clonotype: This clone may be a read error of a much larger clone one base away. The gene calls are TRBV6-5 and TRBJ2-7, with TRBD2 matching over 12 bases. V lost 2 bases, J lost 3 bases, and 2 bases stayed unmatched. CDR1 and CDR2 (germline): MNHEY, SVGAGI. The CDR3 has 15 residues. The CDR3 is CASSYALAGGYEQYF. The DNA of the CDR3 is TGTGCCAGCAGTTACGCACTAGCGGGAGGCTACGAGCAGTACTTC.

At least ten counts were recorded for this clonotype. The rearrangement uses TRBV29-1 and TRBJ2-3; 8 bases match TRBD2. The CDR3 runs to 15 residues. V lost 5 bases and J lost 3; bases outside the gene matches: 10. The germline CDR1 and CDR2 sequences are SQVTM and ANQGSEA. The CDR3 reads CSVKGTGGPTDTQYF. The CDR3 DNA is TGCAGCGTTAAGGGGACGGGAGGGCCAACAGATACGCAGTATTTT.

This clonotype was picked up many times. The V gene is TRBV7-2, the J gene TRBJ2-7; D not resolved. V shed 1 base and J shed 3 bases, with 10 bases lying between them. The germline CDR1 and CDR2 sequences are SGHTA and FQGNSA. This CDR3 contains 14 residues. Written as DNA, the CDR3 is TGTGCCAGCAGCTTAGAAAGCAGGAGCTACGAGCAGTACTTC. It translates to CASSLESRSYEQYF.

The gene calls are TRBV25-1 and TRBJ2-7, with D tentatively TRBD2 (5 bases). The CDR3 covers 12 residues. CDR1 MGHDK and CDR2 SYGVNS come from the germline V gene. V shed 7 bases and J shed 3 bases, with 10 bases lying between them. CDR3 bases: TGTGCCAGCAACGGGGTGGGCTACGAGCAGTACTTC. It codes for CASNGVGYEQYF.

This clonotype was counted at least ten times. The rearrangement uses TRBV29-1 and TRBJ2-1; weak D call: TRBD2 (6 bases). The CDR3 has 13 amino acids. Trimming took off 4 bases at V and 5 bases at J, with 12 bases between the two ends. Per the germline V gene, CDR1 is SQVTM and CDR2 is ANQGSEA. The CDR3 protein is CSVGLGGDNEQFF. The CDR3 DNA follows: TGCAGCGTTGGACTAGGAGGGGACAATGAGCAGTTCTTC.